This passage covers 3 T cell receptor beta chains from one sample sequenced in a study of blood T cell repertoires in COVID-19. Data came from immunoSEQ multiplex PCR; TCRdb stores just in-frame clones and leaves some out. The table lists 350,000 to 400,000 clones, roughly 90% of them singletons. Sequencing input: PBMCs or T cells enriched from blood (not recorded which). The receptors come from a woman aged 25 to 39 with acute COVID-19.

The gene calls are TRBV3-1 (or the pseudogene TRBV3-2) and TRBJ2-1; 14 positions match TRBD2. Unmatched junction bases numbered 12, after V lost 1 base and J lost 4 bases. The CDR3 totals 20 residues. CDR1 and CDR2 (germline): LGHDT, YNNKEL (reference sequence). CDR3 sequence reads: CASSQAGRLAGGPRYNEQFF. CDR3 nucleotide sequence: TGTGCCAGCAGCCAAGCCGGCAGACTAGCGGGGGGGCCGCGATACAATGAGCAGTTCTTC.

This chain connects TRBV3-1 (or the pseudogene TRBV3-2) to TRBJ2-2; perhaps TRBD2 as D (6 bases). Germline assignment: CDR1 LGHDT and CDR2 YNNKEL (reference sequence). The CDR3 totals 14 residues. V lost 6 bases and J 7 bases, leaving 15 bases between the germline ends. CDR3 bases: TGTGCCAGCAGAAGACTAGGGAGCCACGGGGAGCTGTTTTTT. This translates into CASRRLGSHGELFF.

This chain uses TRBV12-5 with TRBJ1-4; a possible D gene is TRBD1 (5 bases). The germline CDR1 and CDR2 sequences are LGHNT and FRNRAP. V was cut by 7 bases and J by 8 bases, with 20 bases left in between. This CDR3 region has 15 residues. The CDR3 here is CASVLGGEGDEKLFF. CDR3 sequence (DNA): TGTGCTAGTGTCCTGGGGGGGGAAGGGGACGAAAAACTGTTTTTT.